This TCR beta chain was documented in a study of T cells in Graves' hyperthyroidism and ophthalmopathy. This clonotype was seen repeatedly, ten times or more. Amplification of TCR beta CDR3 regions was performed using RNA transcripts as template. Primed by the HTBI set, a first-round RT-PCR was run on the TCR CDR3. TCRdb reprocessed the multiplex PCR reads via MiXCR and lists one record per CDR3 protein. Of 550,000 to 800,000 distinct CDR3 sequences in the sample, around a sixth were seen once. The sequence was obtained from a man aged 50-60 years with Graves' hyperthyroidism. The sample consisted of blood.

In DNA, the CDR3 is TGTGCCAGCAGTCCATTAACCCGACAGGGGGCTAATGAAAAACTGTTTTTT. Its protein product is CASSPLTRQGANEKLFF. The rearrangement joins TRBV27 to TRBJ1-4, with 9 bases identical to TRBD1. The CDR3 is 17 amino acids. Germline CDR1 reads MNHEY; CDR2 reads SMNVEV (reference sequence). Germline trimming cut 5 bases from V and 3 bases from J; bases unmatched to any gene: 10.